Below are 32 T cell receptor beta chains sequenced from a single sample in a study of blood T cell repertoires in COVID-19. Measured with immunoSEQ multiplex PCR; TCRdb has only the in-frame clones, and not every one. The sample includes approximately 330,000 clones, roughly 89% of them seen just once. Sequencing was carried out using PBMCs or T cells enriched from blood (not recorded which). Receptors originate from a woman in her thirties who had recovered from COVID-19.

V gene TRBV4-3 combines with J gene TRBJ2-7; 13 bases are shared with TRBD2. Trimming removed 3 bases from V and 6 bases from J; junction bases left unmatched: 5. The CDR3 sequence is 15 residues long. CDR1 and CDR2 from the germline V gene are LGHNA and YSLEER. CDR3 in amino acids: CASSHGLAGVGEQYF. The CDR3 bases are TGCGCCAGCAGCCACGGACTAGCGGGAGTCGGCGAGCAGTACTTC.

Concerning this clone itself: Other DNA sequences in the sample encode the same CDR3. For the CDR3, the DNA is TGTGCCTGGAGTGTTCTCTATGGCTACACCTTC. As protein: CAWSVLYGYTF. The chain carries TRBV30 and TRBJ1-2; no clear D gene. This CDR3 region has 11 residues. CDR1 GTSNPN and CDR2 SVGIG come from the germline V gene (reference sequence). The V and J ends lost 0 bases and 4 bases respectively, with 3 bases between them.

The CDR3 coding sequence is TGCGCCAGCAGCTCACAGTGGAACACTGAAGCTTTCTTT. Translation: CASSSQWNTEAFF. The rearrangement links TRBV10-1 to TRBJ1-1; D is uncertain. V lost 6 bases, J lost 1 base, and 9 bases lay in between. Per germline, CDR1 WNHNN and CDR2 SYGVQD (reference sequence). The CDR3 consists of 13 residues.

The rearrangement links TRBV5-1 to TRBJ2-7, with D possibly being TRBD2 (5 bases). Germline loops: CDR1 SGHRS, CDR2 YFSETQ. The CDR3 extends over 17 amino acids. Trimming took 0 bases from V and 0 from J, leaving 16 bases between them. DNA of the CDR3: TGCGCCAGCAGCTTGGGAACGACTACCGATAGCTCCTACGAGCAGTACTTC. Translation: CASSLGTTTDSSYEQYF.

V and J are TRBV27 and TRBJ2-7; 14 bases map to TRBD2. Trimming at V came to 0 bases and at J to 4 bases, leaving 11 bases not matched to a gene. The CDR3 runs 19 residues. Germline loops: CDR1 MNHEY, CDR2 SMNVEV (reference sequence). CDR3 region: CASSLSGLAGGVDGYEQYF. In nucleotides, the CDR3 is TGTGCCAGCAGTTTATCCGGACTAGCGGGAGGCGTAGACGGGTACGAGCAGTACTTC.

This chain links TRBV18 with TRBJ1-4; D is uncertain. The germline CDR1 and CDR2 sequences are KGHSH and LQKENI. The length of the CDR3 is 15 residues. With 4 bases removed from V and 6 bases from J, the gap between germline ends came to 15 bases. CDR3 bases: TGTGCCAGCTCACTCCTGGGCGACGGATATGAAAAACTGTTTTTT. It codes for CASSLLGDGYEKLFF.

The CDR3 sequence is CASSRGPGNSPLHF. CDR3 DNA: TGTGCCAGTTCCAGGGGGCCCGGGAATTCACCCCTCCACTTT. The chain employs TRBV19 and TRBJ1-6, with 8 bases matching TRBD1. The germline gives CDR1 LNHDA, CDR2 SQIVND (reference sequence). This CDR3 has 14 amino acids. The V and J ends lost 8 bases and 7 bases, in that order; junction bases with no gene match: 7. The full variable domain, rest sourced from reference TRBV19 and TRBJ1-6, is DGGITQSPKYLFRKEGQNVTLSCEQNLNHDAMYWYRQDPGQGLRLIYYSQIVNDFQKGDIAEGYSVSREKKESFPLTVTSAQKNPTAFYLCASSRGPGNSPLHFGNGTRLTVT.

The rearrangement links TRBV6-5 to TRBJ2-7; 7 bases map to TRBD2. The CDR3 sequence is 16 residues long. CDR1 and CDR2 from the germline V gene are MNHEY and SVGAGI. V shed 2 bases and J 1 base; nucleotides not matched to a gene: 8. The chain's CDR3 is CASSYASGELSYEQYF. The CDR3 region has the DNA TGTGCCAGCAGTTACGCTAGCGGAGAGCTATCCTACGAGCAGTACTTC.

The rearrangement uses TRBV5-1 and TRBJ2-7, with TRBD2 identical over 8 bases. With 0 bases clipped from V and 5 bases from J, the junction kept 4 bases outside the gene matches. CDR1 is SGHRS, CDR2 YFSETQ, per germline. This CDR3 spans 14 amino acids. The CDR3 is CASSLGAGEDEQYF. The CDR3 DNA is TGCGCCAGCAGCTTGGGAGCGGGAGAGGACGAGCAGTACTTC. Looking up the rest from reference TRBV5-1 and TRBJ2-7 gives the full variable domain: KAGVTQTPRYLIKTRGQQVTLSCSPISGHRSVSWYQQTPGQGLQFLFEYFSETQRNKGNFPGRFSGRQFSNSRSEMNVSTLELGDSALYLCASSLGAGEDEQYFGPGTRLTVT.

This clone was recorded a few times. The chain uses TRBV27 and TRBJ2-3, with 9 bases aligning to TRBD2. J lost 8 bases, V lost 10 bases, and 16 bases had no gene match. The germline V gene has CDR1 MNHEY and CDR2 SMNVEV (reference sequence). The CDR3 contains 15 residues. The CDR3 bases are TGTGCCACCGGAGGGGCTAGCGGGAAGTTTGGTACGCAGTATTTT. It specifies CATGGASGKFGTQYF.

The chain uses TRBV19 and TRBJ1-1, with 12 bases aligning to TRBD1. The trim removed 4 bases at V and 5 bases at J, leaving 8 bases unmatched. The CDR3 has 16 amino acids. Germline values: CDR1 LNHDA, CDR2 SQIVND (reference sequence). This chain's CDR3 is CASSTKGQGAGTEAFF. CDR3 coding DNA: TGTGCCAGTAGTACAAAGGGACAGGGGGCAGGGACTGAAGCTTTCTTT.

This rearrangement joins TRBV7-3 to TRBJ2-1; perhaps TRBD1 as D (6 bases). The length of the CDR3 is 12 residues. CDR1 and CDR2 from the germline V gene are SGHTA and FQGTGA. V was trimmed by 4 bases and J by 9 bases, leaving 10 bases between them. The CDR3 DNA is TGTGCCAGCAGCTCAGGACAGCGTGAGCAGTTCTTC. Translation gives CASSSGQREQFF.

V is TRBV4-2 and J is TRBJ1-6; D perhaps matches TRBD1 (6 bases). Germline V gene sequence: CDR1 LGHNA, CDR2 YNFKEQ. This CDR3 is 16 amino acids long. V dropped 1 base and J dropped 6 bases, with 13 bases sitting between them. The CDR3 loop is CASSQVSGVGNSPLHF. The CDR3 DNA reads TGTGCCAGCAGCCAAGTCTCAGGGGTGGGTAATTCACCCCTCCACTTT.

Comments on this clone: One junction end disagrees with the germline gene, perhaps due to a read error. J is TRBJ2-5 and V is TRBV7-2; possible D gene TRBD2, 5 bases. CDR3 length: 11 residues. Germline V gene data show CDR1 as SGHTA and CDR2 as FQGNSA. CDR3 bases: TGTGCCAGCAGCTTAGGGCACCGGAGGCACTTC. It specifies CASSLGHRRHF.

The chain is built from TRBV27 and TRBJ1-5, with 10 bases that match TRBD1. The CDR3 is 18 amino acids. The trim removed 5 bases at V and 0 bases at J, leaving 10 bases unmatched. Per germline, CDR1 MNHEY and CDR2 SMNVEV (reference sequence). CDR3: CASSPRDRGLYSNQPQHF. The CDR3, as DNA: TGTGCCAGCAGTCCCCGTGACAGGGGGCTTTATAGCAATCAGCCCCAGCATTTT.

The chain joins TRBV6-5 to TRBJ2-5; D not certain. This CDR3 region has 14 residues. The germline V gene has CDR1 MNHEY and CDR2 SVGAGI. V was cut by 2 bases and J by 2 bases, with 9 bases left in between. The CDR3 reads CASSYIQKQETQYF. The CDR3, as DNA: TGTGCCAGCAGTTACATCCAGAAACAAGAGACCCAGTACTTC.

The CDR3 region is CASSSSNQGAHGYTF. CDR3 bases: TGTGCCAGCAGCTCGAGCAACCAGGGGGCGCATGGCTACACCTTC. The J gene is TRBJ1-2, the V gene TRBV7-9; 8 bases are shared with TRBD1. CDR1 and CDR2 (germline): SEHNR, FQNEAQ (reference sequence). Losses at the gene ends were 4 bases for V and 6 bases for J; bases not matched to a gene: 10. This CDR3 spans 15 amino acids.

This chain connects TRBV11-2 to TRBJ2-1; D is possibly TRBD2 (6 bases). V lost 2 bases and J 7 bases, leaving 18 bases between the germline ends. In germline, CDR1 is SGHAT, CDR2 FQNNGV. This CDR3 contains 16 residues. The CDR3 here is CASSLNYGGKSNEQFF. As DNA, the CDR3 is TGTGCCAGCAGCTTAAATTATGGCGGGAAATCGAATGAGCAGTTCTTC.

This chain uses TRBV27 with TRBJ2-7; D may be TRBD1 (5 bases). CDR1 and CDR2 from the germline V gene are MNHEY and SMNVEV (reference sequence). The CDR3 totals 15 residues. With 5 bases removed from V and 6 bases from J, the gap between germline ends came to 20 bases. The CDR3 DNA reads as TGTGCCAGCAGTCGTATAACCTCAGGGATCAGCGAGCAGTACTTC. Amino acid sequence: CASSRITSGISEQYF.

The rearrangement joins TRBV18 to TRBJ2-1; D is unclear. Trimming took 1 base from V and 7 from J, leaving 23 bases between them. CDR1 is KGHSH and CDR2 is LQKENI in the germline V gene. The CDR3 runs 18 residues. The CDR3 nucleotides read TGTGCCAGCTCACCACTTCTAATAGGCGGATCACTGAAGAATGAGCAGTTCTTC. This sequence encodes CASSPLLIGGSLKNEQFF.

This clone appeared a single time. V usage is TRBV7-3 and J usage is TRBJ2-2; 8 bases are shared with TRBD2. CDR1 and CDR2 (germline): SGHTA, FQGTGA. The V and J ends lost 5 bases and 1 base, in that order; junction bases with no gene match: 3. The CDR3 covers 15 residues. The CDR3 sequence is CASSLRGENTGELFF. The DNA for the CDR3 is TGTGCCAGCAGCCTGCGGGGGGAGAACACCGGGGAGCTGTTTTTT.

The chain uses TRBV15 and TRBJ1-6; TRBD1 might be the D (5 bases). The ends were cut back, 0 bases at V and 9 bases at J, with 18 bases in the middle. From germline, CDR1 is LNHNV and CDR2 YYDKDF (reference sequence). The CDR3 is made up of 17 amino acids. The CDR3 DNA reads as TGTGCCACCAGCAGAGATTACCACCAACAAGGGGCTTCACCCCTCCACTTT. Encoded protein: CATSRDYHQQGASPLHF.

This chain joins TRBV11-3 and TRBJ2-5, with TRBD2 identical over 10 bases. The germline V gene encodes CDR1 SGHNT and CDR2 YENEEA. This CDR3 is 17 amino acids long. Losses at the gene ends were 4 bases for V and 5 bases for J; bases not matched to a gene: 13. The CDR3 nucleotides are TGTGCCAGCAGCTCCGGGTCGGCTAGCGGGAGTTTCGAGACCCAGTACTTC. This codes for CASSSGSASGSFETQYF.

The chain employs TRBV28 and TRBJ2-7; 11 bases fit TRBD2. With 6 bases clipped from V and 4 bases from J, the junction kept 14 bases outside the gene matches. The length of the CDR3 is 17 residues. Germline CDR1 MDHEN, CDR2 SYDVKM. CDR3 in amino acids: CASSTTLGSGRAYEQYF. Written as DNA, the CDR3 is TGTGCCAGCAGCACTACTCTTGGTAGCGGGAGGGCGTACGAGCAGTACTTC.

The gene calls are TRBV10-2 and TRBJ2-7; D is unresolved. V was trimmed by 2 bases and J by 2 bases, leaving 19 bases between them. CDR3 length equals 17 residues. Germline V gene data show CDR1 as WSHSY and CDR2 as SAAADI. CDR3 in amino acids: CASSEKVLRQRTYEQYF. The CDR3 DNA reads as TGCGCCAGCAGTGAGAAGGTATTACGGCAGCGAACCTACGAGCAGTACTTC.

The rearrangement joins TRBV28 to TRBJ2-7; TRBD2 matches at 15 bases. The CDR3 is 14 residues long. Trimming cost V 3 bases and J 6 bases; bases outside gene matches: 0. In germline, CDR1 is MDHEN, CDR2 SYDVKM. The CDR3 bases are TGTGCCAGCAGTTTGGGACTAGCGGGAGGCGAGCAGTACTTC. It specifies CASSLGLAGGEQYF.

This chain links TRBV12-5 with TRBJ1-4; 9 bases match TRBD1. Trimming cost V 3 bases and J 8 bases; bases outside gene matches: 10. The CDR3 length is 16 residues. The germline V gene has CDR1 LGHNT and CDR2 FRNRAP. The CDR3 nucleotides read TGTGCTAGTGGTTTCACTACAGGGGGCCAGGGAGAAAAACTGTTTTTT. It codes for CASGFTTGGQGEKLFF.

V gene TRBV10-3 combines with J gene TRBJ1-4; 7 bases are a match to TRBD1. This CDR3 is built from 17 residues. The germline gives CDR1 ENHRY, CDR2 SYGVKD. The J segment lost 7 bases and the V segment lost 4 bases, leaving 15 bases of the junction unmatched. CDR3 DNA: TGTGCCATCAGTGGAGTCGGCCGCGGCCAGGGGGGTGAAAAACTGTTTTTT. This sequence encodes CAISGVGRGQGGEKLFF.

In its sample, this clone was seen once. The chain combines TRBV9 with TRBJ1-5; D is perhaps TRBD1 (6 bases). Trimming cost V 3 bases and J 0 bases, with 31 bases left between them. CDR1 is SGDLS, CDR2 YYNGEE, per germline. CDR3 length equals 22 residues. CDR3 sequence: CASSDYLKQGPLSESSNQPQHF. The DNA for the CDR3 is TGTGCCAGCAGCGACTACCTTAAACAGGGCCCCCTGTCCGAATCTAGCAATCAGCCCCAGCATTTT.

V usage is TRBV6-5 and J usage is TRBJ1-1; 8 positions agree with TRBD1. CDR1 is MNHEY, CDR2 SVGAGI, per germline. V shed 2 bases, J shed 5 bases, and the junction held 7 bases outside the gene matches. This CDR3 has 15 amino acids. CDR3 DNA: TGTGCCAGCAGTTACAAGCCAGGGGGCTCGACTGAAGCTTTCTTT. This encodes CASSYKPGGSTEAFF.

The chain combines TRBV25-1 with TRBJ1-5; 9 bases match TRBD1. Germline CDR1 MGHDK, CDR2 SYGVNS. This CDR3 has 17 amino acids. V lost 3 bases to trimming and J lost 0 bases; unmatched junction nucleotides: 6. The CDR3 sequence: CASSDSRDRDSNQPQHF. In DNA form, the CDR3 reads TGTGCCAGCAGTGATTCCCGGGACAGGGATAGCAATCAGCCCCAGCATTTT.

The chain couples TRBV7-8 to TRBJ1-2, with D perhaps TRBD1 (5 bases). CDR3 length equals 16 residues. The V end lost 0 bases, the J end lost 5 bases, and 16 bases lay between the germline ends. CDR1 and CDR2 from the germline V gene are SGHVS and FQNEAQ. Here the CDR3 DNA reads TGTGCCAGCAGCTTAGCGGGATCGGGGGTTAGGTATGGCTACACCTTC. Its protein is CASSLAGSGVRYGYTF.